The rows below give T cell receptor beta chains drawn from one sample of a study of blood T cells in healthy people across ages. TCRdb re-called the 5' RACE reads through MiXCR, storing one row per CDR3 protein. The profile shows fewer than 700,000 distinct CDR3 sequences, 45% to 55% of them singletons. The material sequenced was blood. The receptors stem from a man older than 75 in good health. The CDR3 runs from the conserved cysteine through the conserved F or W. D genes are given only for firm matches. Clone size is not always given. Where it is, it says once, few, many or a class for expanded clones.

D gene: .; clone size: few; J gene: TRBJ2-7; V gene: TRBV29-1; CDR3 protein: CSVEGVSYEQYF; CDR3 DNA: TGCAGCGTTGAAGGTGTCTCCTACGAGCAGTACTTC
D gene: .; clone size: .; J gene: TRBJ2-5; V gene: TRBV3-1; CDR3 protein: CASSQRGAAKETQYF; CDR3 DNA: TGTGCCAGCAGCCAACGAGGGGCAGCGAAAGAGACCCAGTACTTC
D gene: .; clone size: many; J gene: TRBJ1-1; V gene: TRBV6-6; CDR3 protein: CASSYSNPRNTEAFF; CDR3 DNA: TGTGCCAGCAGTTACTCGAATCCTAGGAACACTGAAGCTTTCTTT
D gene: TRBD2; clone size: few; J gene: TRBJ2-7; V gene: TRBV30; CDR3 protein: CAWTPGLAGYEQYF; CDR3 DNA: TGTGCCTGGACCCCGGGACTAGCGGGATACGAGCAGTACTTC
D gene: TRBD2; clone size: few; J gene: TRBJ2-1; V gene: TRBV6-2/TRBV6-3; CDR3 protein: CASRQGLASYNEQFF; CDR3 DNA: TGTGCCAGCAGACAGGGACTAGCTTCCTACAATGAGCAGTTCTTC
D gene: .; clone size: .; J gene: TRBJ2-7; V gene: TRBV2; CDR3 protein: CASSGTGLRVYEQYF; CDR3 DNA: TGTGCCAGCAGTGGAACCGGTCTTAGGGTCTACGAGCAGTACTTC
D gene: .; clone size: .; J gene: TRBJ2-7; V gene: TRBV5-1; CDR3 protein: CASSLHRDTGYEQYF; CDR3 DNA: TGCGCCAGCAGCTTGCACAGGGATACAGGCTACGAGCAGTACTTC
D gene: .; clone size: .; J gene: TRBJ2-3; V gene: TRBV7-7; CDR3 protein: CASSLGRMPDTQYF; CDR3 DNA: TGTGCTAGCAGCCTGGGAAGGATGCCAGATACGCAGTATTTT
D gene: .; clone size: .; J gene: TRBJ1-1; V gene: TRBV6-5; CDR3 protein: CASSYTAWGNTEAFF; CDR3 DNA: TGTGCCAGCAGTTACACGGCATGGGGAAACACTGAAGCTTTCTTT
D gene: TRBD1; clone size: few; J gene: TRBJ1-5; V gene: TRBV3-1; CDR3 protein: CASSQEGRTGMHF; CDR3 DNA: TGTGCCAGCAGCCAAGAGGGACGGACAGGGATGCATTTT
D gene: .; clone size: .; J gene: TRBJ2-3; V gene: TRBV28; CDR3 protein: CASSLKRDTQYF; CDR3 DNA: TGTGCCAGCAGTTTGAAGAGGGATACGCAGTATTTT
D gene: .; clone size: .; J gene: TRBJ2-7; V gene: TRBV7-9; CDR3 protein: CASSSPGVGSYEQYF; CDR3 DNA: TGTGCCAGCAGCTCTCCAGGGGTGGGGTCCTACGAGCAGTACTTC
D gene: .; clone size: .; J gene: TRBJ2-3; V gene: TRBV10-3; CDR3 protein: CAISERVTDTQYF; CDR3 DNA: TGTGCCATCAGTGAGCGGGTCACAGATACGCAGTATTTT
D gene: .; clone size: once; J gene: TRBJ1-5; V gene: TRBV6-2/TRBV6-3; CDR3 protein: CASSYSGTRPQHF; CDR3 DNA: TGTGCCAGCAGTTACTCGGGTACTCGGCCCCAGCATTTT
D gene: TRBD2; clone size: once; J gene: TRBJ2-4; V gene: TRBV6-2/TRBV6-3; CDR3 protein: CASSYSLAGKLNIQYF; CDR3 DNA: TGTGCCAGCAGTTACTCTCTAGCGGGAAAATTGAACATTCAGTACTTC
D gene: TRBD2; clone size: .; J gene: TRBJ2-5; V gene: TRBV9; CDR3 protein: CASSGGTSLTTQTQYF; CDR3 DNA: TGTGCCAGCAGCGGGGGGACTAGCCTCACCACGCAGACCCAGTACTTC
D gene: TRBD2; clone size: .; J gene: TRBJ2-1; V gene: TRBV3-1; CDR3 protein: CASSLDGGREMEQFF; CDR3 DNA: TGTGCCAGCAGCCTCGATGGCGGGAGGGAAATGGAGCAGTTCTTC
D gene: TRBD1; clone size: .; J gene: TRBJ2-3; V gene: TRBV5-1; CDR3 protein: CASRPGQGLPDTQYF; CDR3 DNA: TGCGCCAGCAGACCGGGACAGGGGCTCCCAGATACGCAGTATTTT
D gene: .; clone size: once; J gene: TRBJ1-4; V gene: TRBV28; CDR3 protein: CASGLGDSTNEKLFF; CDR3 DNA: TGTGCCAGCGGTTTGGGGGACTCAACTAATGAAAAACTGTTTTTT
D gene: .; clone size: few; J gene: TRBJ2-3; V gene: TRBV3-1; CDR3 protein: CASSLRTARGDTQYF; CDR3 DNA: TGTGCCAGCAGCTTAAGGACAGCCCGGGGAGATACGCAGTATTTT
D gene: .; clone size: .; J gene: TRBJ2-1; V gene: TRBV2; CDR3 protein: CATEYGGLGEQFF; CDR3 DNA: TGTGCCACCGAATACGGGGGCTTGGGTGAGCAGTTCTTC
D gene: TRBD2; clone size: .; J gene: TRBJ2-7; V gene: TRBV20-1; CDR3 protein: CSARAGGIPYEQYF; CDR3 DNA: TGCAGTGCTAGAGCCGGGGGGATACCCTACGAGCAGTACTTC
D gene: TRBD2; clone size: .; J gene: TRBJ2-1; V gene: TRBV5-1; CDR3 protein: CASSLASGMSISYNEQFF; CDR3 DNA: TGCGCCAGCAGCTTGGCTAGCGGGATGTCCATCTCCTACAATGAGCAGTTCTTC
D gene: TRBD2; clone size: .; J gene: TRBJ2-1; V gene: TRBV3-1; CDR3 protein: CASSLLLGGAHNEQFF; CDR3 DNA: TGTGCCAGCAGCCTCCTCCTCGGGGGGGCCCACAATGAGCAGTTCTTC
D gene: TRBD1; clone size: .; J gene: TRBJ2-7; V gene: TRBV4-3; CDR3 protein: CASSQRDRDYEQYF; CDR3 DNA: TGCGCCAGCAGCCAAAGAGACAGGGACTACGAGCAGTACTTC
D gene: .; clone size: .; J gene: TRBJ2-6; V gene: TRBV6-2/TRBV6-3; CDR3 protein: CASRTVPSGANVLTF; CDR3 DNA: TGTGCCAGCAGGACCGTCCCCTCTGGGGCCAACGTCCTGACTTTC
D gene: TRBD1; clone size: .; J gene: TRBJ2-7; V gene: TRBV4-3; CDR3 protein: CASSQSHRDRDEQYF; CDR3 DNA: TGCGCCAGCAGCCAGAGTCACCGGGACAGGGACGAGCAGTACTTC
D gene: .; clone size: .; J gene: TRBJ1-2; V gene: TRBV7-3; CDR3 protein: CASSLAVGGNYSYTF; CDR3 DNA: TGTGCCAGCAGCTTAGCCGTGGGGGGGAACTATAGCTACACCTTC
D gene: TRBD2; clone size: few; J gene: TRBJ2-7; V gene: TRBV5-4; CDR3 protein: CASSLGGSGTSYEQYF; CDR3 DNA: TGTGCCAGCAGCTTGGGGGGTAGCGGGACCTCCTACGAGCAGTACTTC
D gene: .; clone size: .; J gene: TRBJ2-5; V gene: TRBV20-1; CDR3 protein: CSVWRGGKTQYF; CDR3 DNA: TGCAGTGTCTGGAGGGGGGGAAAGACCCAGTACTTC
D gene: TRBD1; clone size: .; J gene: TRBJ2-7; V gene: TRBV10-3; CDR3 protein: CAISTGTGPDEQYF; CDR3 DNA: TGTGCCATCAGCACGGGGACAGGCCCCGACGAGCAGTACTTC
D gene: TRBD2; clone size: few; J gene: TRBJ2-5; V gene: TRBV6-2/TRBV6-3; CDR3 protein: CASSYRQTSGEETQYF; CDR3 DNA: TGTGCCAGCAGTTACCGCCAGACTAGCGGGGAAGAGACCCAGTACTTC